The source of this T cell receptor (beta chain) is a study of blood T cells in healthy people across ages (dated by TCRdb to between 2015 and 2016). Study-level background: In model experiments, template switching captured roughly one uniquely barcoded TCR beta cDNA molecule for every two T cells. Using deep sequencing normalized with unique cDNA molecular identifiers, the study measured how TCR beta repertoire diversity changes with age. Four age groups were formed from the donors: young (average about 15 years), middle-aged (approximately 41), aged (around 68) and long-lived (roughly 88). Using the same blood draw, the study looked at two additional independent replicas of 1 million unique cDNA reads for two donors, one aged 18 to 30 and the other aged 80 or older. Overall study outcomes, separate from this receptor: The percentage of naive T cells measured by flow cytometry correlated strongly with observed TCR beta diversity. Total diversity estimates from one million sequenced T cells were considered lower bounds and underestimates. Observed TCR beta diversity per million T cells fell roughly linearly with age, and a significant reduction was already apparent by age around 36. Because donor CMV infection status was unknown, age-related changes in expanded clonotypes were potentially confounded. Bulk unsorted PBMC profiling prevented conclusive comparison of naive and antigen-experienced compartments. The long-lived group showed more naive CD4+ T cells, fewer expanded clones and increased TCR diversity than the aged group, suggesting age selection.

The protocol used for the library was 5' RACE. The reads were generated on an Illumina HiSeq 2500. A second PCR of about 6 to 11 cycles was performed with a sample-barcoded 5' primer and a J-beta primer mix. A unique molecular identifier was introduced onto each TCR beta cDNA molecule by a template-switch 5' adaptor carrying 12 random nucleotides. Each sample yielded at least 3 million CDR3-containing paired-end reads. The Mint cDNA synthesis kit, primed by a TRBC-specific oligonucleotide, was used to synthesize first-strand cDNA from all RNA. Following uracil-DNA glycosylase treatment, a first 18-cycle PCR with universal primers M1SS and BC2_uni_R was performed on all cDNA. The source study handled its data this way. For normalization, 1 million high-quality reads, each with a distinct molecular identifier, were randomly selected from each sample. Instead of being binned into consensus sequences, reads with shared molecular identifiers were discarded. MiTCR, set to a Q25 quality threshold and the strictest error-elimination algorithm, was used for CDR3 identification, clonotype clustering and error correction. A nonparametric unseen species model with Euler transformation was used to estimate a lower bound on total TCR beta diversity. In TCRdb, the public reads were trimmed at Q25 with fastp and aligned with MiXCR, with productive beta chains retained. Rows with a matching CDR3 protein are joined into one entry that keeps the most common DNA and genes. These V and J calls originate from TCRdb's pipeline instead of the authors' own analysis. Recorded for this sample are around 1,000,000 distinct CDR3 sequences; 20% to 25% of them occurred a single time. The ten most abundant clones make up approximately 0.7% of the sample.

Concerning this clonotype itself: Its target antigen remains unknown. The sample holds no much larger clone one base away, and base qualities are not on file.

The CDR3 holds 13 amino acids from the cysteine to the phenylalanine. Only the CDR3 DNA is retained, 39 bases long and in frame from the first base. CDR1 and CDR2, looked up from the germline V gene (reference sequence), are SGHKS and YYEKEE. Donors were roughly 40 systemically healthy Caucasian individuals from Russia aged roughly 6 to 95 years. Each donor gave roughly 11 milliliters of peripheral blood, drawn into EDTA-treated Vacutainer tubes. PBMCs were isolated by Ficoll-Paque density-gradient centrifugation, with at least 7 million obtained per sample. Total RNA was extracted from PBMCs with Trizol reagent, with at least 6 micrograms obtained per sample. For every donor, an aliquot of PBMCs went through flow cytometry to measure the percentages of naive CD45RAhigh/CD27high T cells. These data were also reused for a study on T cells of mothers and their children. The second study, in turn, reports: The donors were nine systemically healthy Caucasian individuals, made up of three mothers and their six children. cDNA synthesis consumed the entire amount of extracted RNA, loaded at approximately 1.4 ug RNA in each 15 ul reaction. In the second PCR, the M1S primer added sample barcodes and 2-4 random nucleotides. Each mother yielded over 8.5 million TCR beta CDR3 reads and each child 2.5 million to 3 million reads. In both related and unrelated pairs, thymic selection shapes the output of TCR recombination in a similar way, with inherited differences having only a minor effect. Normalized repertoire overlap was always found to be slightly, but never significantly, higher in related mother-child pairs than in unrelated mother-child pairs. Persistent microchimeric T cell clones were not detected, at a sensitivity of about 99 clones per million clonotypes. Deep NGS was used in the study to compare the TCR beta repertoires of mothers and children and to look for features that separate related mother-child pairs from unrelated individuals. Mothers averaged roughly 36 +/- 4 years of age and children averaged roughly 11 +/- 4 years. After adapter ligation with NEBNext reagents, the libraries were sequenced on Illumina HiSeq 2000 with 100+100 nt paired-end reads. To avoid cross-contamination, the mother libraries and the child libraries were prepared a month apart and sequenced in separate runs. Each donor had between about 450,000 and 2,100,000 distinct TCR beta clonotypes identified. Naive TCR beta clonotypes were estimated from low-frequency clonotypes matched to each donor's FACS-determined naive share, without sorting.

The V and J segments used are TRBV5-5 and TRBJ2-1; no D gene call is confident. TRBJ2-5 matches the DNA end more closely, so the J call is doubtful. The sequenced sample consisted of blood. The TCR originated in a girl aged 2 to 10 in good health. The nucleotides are TGTGCCAGCAGCTTGGCCTTAACGGAGACCCAGTACTTC. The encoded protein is CASSLALTETQYF.